This T cell receptor (beta chain) was observed in a study of Graves' ophthalmopathy and Graves' hyperthyroidism. Study in general: Before any treatment was given, at initial diagnosis, peripheral blood was collected.

The CDR3 contains 15 residues. Trimming shortened V by 7 bases and J by 2 bases, and 17 bases separated the two germline ends. Amplification from RNA transcripts yielded the TCR beta CDR3 regions. The library came from an HTBI-primed first-round RT-PCR and a second-round multiplex PCR. TCRdb redid the calling of the multiplex PCR reads with MiXCR, one entry per CDR3 protein. There are hundreds of thousands of distinct CDR3 sequences in the sample; approximately 14% occur only once, and over 7.5% lies in the top ten. The sample holds many counts of this clonotype. Its antigen is still unknown. Whole-study findings and limits: Blood also carried most expanded thyroid clonotypes exceeding 0.001 frequency.

The sample consisted of blood. This clonotype originated in a woman aged 25 to 39 with Graves' ophthalmopathy. The rearrangement links TRBV12-3 or TRBV12-4 to TRBJ2-5; TRBD2 might be the D (7 bases). CDR3 region: CASTQGRGLQETQYF. The CDR3 DNA sequence: TGTGCCAGCACGCAGGGGAGGGGCCTTCAAGAGACCCAGTACTTC.